A single sample gave rise to the 17 T cell receptor beta chains below, sequenced in a study of blood T cell repertoires in COVID-19. Clones were read by immunoSEQ multiplex PCR, and TCRdb kept only the in-frame ones, dropping some. The repertoire holds some 170,000 clones, 76% seen once, with roughly 7.8% in the top ten. The material sequenced was peripheral blood. The origin of the receptors is a woman in her forties or fifties with active or convalescent COVID-19.

V and J are TRBV6-2 or TRBV6-3 and TRBJ2-4; 7 bases line up with TRBD1. This CDR3 contains 18 residues. Germline values: CDR1 MNHEY, CDR2 SVGEGT. J gave up 0 bases and V 7 bases, and 15 bases lay outside the gene matches. In DNA, the CDR3 is TGTGCCAGCAACCCCCGCAGACAGGGAGCACTAGCCAAAAACATTCAGTACTTC. Its translation is CASNPRRQGALAKNIQYF.

Ten or more counts support this clone. The chain recombines TRBV27 with TRBJ2-7; 13 nucleotides agree with TRBD2. CDR3 size: 17 residues. Germline values: CDR1 MNHEY, CDR2 SMNVEV (reference sequence). V was clipped by 6 bases and J by 4 bases; unmatched bases: 12. CDR3 protein: CASRTLLTSGRRYEQYF. The CDR3 DNA reads as TGTGCCAGCAGGACCCTATTGACTAGCGGGAGGAGGTACGAGCAGTACTTC.

This rearrangement joins TRBV2 to TRBJ2-2; TRBD2 agrees at 8 bases. Germline CDR1 is SNHLY and CDR2 is FYNNEI. The junction had 10 bases not matched to a gene; V was cut back by 7 bases and J by 6 bases. This CDR3 is built from 15 residues. The CDR3 nucleotides are TGTGCCAGCACTAGCAGCGGGAGTCGAGCCGGGGAGCTGTTTTTT. Translating it yields CASTSSGSRAGELFF.

The chain joins TRBV18 to TRBJ1-1; tentative D call: TRBD1 (6 bases). Looked up from germline, CDR1 is KGHSH and CDR2 is LQKENI. This CDR3 spans 12 amino acids. V was clipped by 3 bases and J by 8 bases, with 10 bases between them. The CDR3 loop reads CASSPYGTEAFF. DNA for the CDR3: TGTGCCAGCTCACCTTATGGGACAGAAGCTTTCTTT.

For the CDR3, the DNA is TGTGCCAGTAGTATTTCGGGGAACACCGGGGAGCTGTTTTTT. This sequence encodes CASSISGNTGELFF. The V gene is TRBV19, the J gene TRBJ2-2, with D unclear. Germline loops: CDR1 LNHDA, CDR2 SQIVND (reference sequence). The ends were cut back, 3 bases at V and 1 base at J, with 6 bases in the middle. This CDR3 contains 14 residues.

This chain connects TRBV5-6 to TRBJ2-7; 10 bases match TRBD1. In germline, CDR1 is SGHDT, CDR2 YYEEEE. V gave up 0 bases and J gave up 7 bases; unmatched junction bases: 4. The CDR3 extends over 14 amino acids. In DNA, the CDR3 is TGTGCCAGCAGCTTGGGACAGGGGGCCCTTGAGCAGTACTTC. Amino acid sequence: CASSLGQGALEQYF.

The table lists this clone with a count of one. The rearrangement links TRBV6-1 to TRBJ2-3; 8 nucleotides line up with TRBD1. This CDR3 has 17 residues. In germline, CDR1 is MNHNS, CDR2 SASEGT. J gave up 1 base and V 0 bases, and 6 bases lay outside the gene matches. As DNA, the CDR3 is TGTGCCAGCAGTGAAGCCCTACCGGGACAGGGCACAGATACGCAGTATTTT. Its protein is CASSEALPGQGTDTQYF.

This sequence joins TRBV7-2 and TRBJ2-3; 8 bases match TRBD1. V shed 1 base, J shed 4 bases, and the junction held 4 bases outside the gene matches. Germline V gene data show CDR1 as SGHTA and CDR2 as FQGNSA. The length of the CDR3 is 15 residues. The chain's CDR3 is CASSLVGQVADTQYF. The CDR3, as DNA: TGTGCCAGCAGCTTAGTGGGACAGGTAGCAGATACGCAGTATTTT.

The CDR3 DNA is TGTGCCAGCTCAGGACAGGGCCAAGGTCAGCCCCAGCATTTT. Its protein product is CASSGQGQGQPQHF. V usage is TRBV18 and J usage is TRBJ1-5; 8 bases agree with TRBD1. This CDR3 comprises 14 residues. V shed 5 bases, J shed 6 bases, and the junction held 6 bases outside the gene matches. Germline CDR1 reads KGHSH; CDR2 reads LQKENI.

This clone came up many times. The chain combines TRBV29-1 with TRBJ1-4; 7 bases match TRBD1. This CDR3 is 13 amino acids long. V shed 5 bases and J 5 bases; nucleotides not matched to a gene: 5. Germline loops: CDR1 SQVTM, CDR2 ANQGSEA. Written as DNA, the CDR3 is TGCAGCGTTAGACAGGGCTTGAATGAAAAACTGTTTTTT. This codes for CSVRQGLNEKLFF.

The CDR3 here is CASSQDLAGGDEQYF. The CDR3 nucleotides are TGTGCCAGCAGCCAGGATCTAGCGGGAGGCGACGAGCAGTACTTC. This rearrangement joins TRBV3-1 (or the pseudogene TRBV3-2) to TRBJ2-7, with 11 bases aligning to TRBD2. Germline V CDR1 and CDR2: LGHDT, YNNKEL (reference sequence). Trimming cost V 3 bases and J 5 bases; bases outside gene matches: 6. The CDR3 is 15 residues long.

This clone came up a few times. The V and J genes are TRBV5-1 and TRBJ2-3, with TRBD1 as a possible D gene (5 bases). The CDR3 extends over 15 amino acids. Germline values: CDR1 SGHRS, CDR2 YFSETQ. With 5 bases removed from V and 2 bases from J, the gap between germline ends came to 15 bases. The CDR3 reads CASSWRQTNTDTQYF. DNA of the CDR3: TGCGCCAGCAGTTGGAGACAGACAAACACAGATACGCAGTATTTT.

This sequence joins TRBV28 and TRBJ1-2; TRBD1 is a possible D gene (6 bases). Germline V gives CDR1 MDHEN, CDR2 SYDVKM. The CDR3 length is 14 residues. V lost 3 bases and J lost 3, with 11 bases in between. CDR3 DNA: TGTGCCAGCAGTTTGTCGGGGGGCTACTATGGCTACACCTTC. Encoded protein: CASSLSGGYYGYTF.

J is TRBJ2-2 and V is TRBV18; D is ambiguous. The CDR3 is 13 amino acids. Trimming shortened V by 1 base and J by 8 bases, and 8 bases separated the two germline ends. CDR1 is KGHSH, CDR2 LQKENI, per germline. CDR3 loop: CASSPRVVGELFF. The CDR3, as DNA: TGTGCCAGCTCACCACGCGTAGTTGGGGAGCTGTTTTTT.

DNA of the CDR3: TGTGCCAGCAGTGAATCAAGAGGAGACCTTGAAAAACTGTTTTTT. Residues: CASSESRGDLEKLFF. The gene calls are TRBV25-1 and TRBJ1-4; D not certain. The germline V gene encodes CDR1 MGHDK and CDR2 SYGVNS. The CDR3 has 15 amino acids. Trimming took off 1 base at V and 7 bases at J, with 13 bases between the two ends.

This clone has just a few counts. The chain links TRBV3-1 (or the pseudogene TRBV3-2) to TRBJ2-7; D call uncertain. CDR1 is LGHDT and CDR2 is YNNKEL in the germline V gene (reference sequence). This CDR3 has 16 amino acids. The V end was cut by 0 bases, the J end by 4 bases, with 16 bases between. Here the CDR3 reads CASSQEQPYGLYEQYF. The CDR3 region has the DNA TGTGCCAGCAGCCAAGAACAACCGTATGGCCTTTACGAGCAGTACTTC.

The chain uses TRBV7-9 and TRBJ2-5; 11 nucleotides agree with TRBD2. CDR1 and CDR2 from the germline V gene are SEHNR and FQNEAQ (reference sequence). Trimming cost V 4 bases and J 2 bases; bases outside gene matches: 6. CDR3 size: 16 residues. The CDR3 spells CASSSTSGSRQETQYF. As DNA, the CDR3 is TGTGCCAGCAGCTCAACTAGCGGGAGTAGGCAAGAGACCCAGTACTTC.